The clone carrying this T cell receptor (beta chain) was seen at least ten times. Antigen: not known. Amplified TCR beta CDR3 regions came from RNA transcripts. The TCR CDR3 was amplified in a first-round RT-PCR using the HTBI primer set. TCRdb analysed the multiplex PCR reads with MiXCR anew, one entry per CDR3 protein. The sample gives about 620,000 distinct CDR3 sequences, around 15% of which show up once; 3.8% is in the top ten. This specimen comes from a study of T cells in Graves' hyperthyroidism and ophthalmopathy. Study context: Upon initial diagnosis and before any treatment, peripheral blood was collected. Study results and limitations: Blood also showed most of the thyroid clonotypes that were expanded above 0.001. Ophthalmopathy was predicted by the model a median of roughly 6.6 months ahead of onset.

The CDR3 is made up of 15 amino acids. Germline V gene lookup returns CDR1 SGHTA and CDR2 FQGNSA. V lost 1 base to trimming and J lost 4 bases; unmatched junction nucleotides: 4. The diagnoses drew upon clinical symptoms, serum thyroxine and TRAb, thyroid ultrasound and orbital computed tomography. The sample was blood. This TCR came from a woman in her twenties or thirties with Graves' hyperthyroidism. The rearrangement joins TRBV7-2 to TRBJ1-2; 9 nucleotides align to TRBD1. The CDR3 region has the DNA TGTGCCAGCAGCTTAGAACAGGGGGCTGTCTATGGCTACACCTTC. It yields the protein CASSLEQGAVYGYTF.